What follows are 31 T cell receptor beta chains derived from one specimen sequenced in a study of blood T cells in healthy people across ages (dated by TCRdb to between 2014 and 2016). Library method: 5' RACE. Sequencing was carried out with an Illumina HiSeq 2500. The second PCR ran for about 6 to 11 cycles and used a J-beta primer mix along with a sample-barcoded 5' primer. The public sequencing data were trimmed at Q25 with fastp and processed into clonotypes with MiXCR by TCRdb, which kept only in-frame beta chains. Rows are combined by CDR3 protein, so each entry shows the most common genes and DNA. The sample contains just under 750,000 distinct CDR3 sequences, about a fifth of them found a single time. Around 22% of the sample lies in the top ten. Specimen: blood. The receptors here all came from a man aged 65-85 years in good health.

In this sample, this clonotype turned up many times. The chain combines TRBV6-1 with TRBJ2-3; 8 bases are shared with TRBD1. From germline, CDR1 is MNHNS and CDR2 SASEGT. This CDR3 region has 14 residues. With 4 bases clipped from V and 6 bases from J, the junction kept 6 bases outside the gene matches. This CDR3 reads CASSAAGGKDTQYF. In nucleotides, the CDR3 is TGTGCCAGCAGTGCGGCAGGGGGCAAGGATACGCAGTATTTT.

J is TRBJ2-6 and V is TRBV10-3, with TRBD1 identical over 10 bases. CDR3 length: 18 residues. Germline V gene sequence: CDR1 ENHRY, CDR2 SYGVKD. Trimming at V came to 6 bases and at J to 1 base, leaving 9 bases not matched to a gene. As DNA, the CDR3 is TGTGCCATCAGACCTGGACAGGGGGAAATGTCTGGGGCCAACGTCCTGACTTTC. This encodes CAIRPGQGEMSGANVLTF.

The V gene is TRBV4-3, the J gene TRBJ2-3; TRBD2 is a possible D gene (5 bases). Germline V gene lookup returns CDR1 LGHNA and CDR2 YSLEER. Deletions cut 0 bases from V and 1 base from J, with 17 bases between. This CDR3 spans 18 amino acids. The CDR3 sequence: CASSQDLKGGWGTDTQYF. The CDR3 nucleotides are TGCGCCAGCAGCCAAGATCTTAAGGGCGGGTGGGGCACAGATACGCAGTATTTT.

V usage is TRBV27 and J usage is TRBJ2-1; TRBD2 agrees at 11 bases. From germline, CDR1 is MNHEY and CDR2 SMNVEV (reference sequence). The CDR3 is made up of 16 amino acids. The junction had 4 bases not matched to a gene; V was cut back by 6 bases and J by 0 bases. The CDR3 DNA follows: TGTGCCAGCAGGCGACTAGCGGGGAGCTCCTACAATGAGCAGTTCTTC. Its protein is CASRRLAGSSYNEQFF.

The genes are TRBV5-1 and TRBJ2-2, with 11 bases matching TRBD2. J lost 4 bases, V lost 1 base, and 3 bases had no gene match. CDR1 and CDR2 from the germline V gene are SGHRS and YFSETQ. CDR3 length equals 16 residues. CDR3 DNA: TGCGCCAGCAGCTTGACTAGCGGGGGTCCCACCGGGGAGCTGTTTTTT. Translated: CASSLTSGGPTGELFF.

This clonotype was observed a handful of times. Compared with germline, one end of the junction differs, possibly owing to a read error. The chain joins TRBV13 to TRBJ2-1; the match to TRBD2 covers 10 bases. The CDR3 is 15 residues long. Germline V gene lookup returns CDR1 PRHDT and CDR2 FYEKMQ (reference sequence). The CDR3 nucleotides are TGTGCCAGCAGCCTAGGACTAGCGGTTTGGAATGAGCAGTTCTTC. Its translation: CASSLGLAVWNEQFF.

The genes are TRBV12-3 or TRBV12-4 and TRBJ1-2, with a possible D match to TRBD1 (5 bases). Trimming left V 6 bases short and J 5 bases short, with 16 bases between. CDR3 length: 14 amino acids. The CDR3 sequence: CASSPVQGGYGYTF. The DNA for the CDR3 is TGTGCCAGCAGCCCCGTTCAGGGTGGGTATGGCTACACCTTC.

The V gene is TRBV7-2, the J gene TRBJ2-7; D remains ambiguous. CDR3 size: 14 residues. Germline V CDR1 and CDR2: SGHTA, FQGNSA. With 4 bases removed from V and 3 bases from J, the gap between germline ends came to 13 bases. The DNA of the CDR3 is TGTGCCAGCAGCTCAGAACCAGCAAACTACGAGCAGTACGTC. As protein: CASSSEPANYEQYV.

This clonotype showed up just a few times. The chain couples TRBV19 to TRBJ2-5, with 7 positions matching TRBD2. There are 14 residues in the CDR3. From germline, CDR1 is LNHDA and CDR2 SQIVND (reference sequence). V dropped 5 bases and J dropped 2; count of bases not matched to a gene: 5. CDR3 DNA sequence: TGTGCCAGTAGTGGGCTAGCGGTTCAAGAGACCCAGTACTTC. Translated: CASSGLAVQETQYF.

In this sample, this clonotype turned up a few times. This chain joins TRBV18 and TRBJ1-6; no clear D. CDR1 KGHSH and CDR2 LQKENI come from the germline V gene. The CDR3 has 15 amino acids. Trimming cost V 6 bases and J 4 bases, with 13 bases left between them. CDR3 sequence (DNA): TGTGCCAGCTCCCAAACCCCGGCTTATAATTCACCCCTCCACTTT. Translating gives CASSQTPAYNSPLHF.

This clonotype appeared a few times. The chain joins TRBV29-1 to TRBJ2-5, with 11 positions matching TRBD2. Germline V gene sequence: CDR1 SQVTM, CDR2 ANQGSEA. This CDR3 region has 13 residues. J lost 5 bases, V lost 5 bases, and 4 bases had no gene match. CDR3 coding DNA: TGCAGCGTTCGGACTAGCGGGCAGGAGACCCAGTACTTC. Protein product: CSVRTSGQETQYF.

The genes are TRBV7-2 and TRBJ2-5; 7 positions agree with TRBD2. CDR3 size: 15 residues. V was pared by 1 base and J by 2 bases, with 4 bases of the junction left unmatched. Germline V gene data show CDR1 as SGHTA and CDR2 as FQGNSA. The CDR3 coding sequence is TGTGCCAGCAGCTTAGTCTCTAGCGGACAAGAGACCCAGTACTTC. Protein: CASSLVSSGQETQYF.

Many counts were recorded for this clonotype. The chain links TRBV24-1 to TRBJ2-5; a possible D gene is TRBD1 (7 bases). The CDR3 is made up of 15 amino acids. V was shortened by 3 bases and J by 2 bases, with 12 bases between the two germline ends. Germline CDR1 is KGHDR and CDR2 is SFDVKD. The CDR3 loop is CATSDRRGRQETQYF. CDR3 DNA sequence: TGTGCCACCAGTGATCGGAGGGGGCGGCAAGAGACCCAGTACTTC.

The chain is built from TRBV6-1 and TRBJ2-7, with D unclear. V dropped 4 bases and J dropped 7 bases, with 14 bases sitting between them. This CDR3 spans 13 amino acids. Germline V lookup: CDR1 MNHNS, CDR2 SASEGT. This CDR3 reads CASSGHWLGEQYV. As DNA, the CDR3 is TGTGCCAGCAGTGGACACTGGTTAGGGGAGCAGTACGTC.

This clonotype was counted between two and nine times. This chain joins TRBV9 and TRBJ2-3; D is unresolved. The germline V gene has CDR1 SGDLS and CDR2 YYNGEE. The CDR3 is made up of 12 amino acids. Trimming stripped 1 base from V and 4 bases from J, with 4 bases between. The CDR3, as DNA: TGTGCCAGCAGCGTACTCTCAGATACGCAGTATTTT. It yields the protein CASSVLSDTQYF.

Only a few counts were recorded for this clonotype. The chain combines TRBV5-1 with TRBJ2-5; D is perhaps TRBD1 (6 bases). Trimming removed 4 bases from V and 2 bases from J, with 12 bases in between. CDR3 length: 14 residues. Germline CDR1 SGHRS, CDR2 YFSETQ. CDR3 sequence (DNA): TGCGCCAGCAGCACTTCGGACAGACAAGAGACCCAGTACTTC. This codes for CASSTSDRQETQYF.

The V call is TRBV7-9, the J call TRBJ2-3, with 8 positions matching TRBD1. With 7 bases clipped from V and 2 bases from J, the junction kept 8 bases outside the gene matches. The CDR3 is 15 residues long. Germline lookup yields CDR1 SEHNR and CDR2 FQNEAQ (reference sequence). The CDR3 coding sequence is TGTGCCAGCAAGTCCCAGGGGGCTGTCACAGATACGCAGTATTTT. It translates to CASKSQGAVTDTQYF.

Ten or more counts support this clonotype. The chain carries TRBV5-1 and TRBJ2-5; 7 nucleotides match TRBD2. Germline CDR1 SGHRS, CDR2 YFSETQ. With V trimmed by 1 base and J by 3 bases, 9 bases remained unmatched. This CDR3 contains 16 residues. The CDR3 DNA is TGCGCCAGCAGCTTGTCCCCTGGGAGGGCCAAAGAGACCCAGTACTTC. Its translation: CASSLSPGRAKETQYF.

This rearrangement joins TRBV13 to TRBJ2-4, with D perhaps matching TRBD1 (5 bases). This CDR3 comprises 19 residues. V lost 0 bases and J lost 0, with 18 bases in between. The V gene's germline CDR1 is PRHDT and CDR2 FYEKMQ (reference sequence). Here the CDR3 DNA reads TGTGCCAGCAGCTTAGGCGAAAGGGGCAACTTTCTAGCCAAAAACATTCAGTACTTC. This codes for CASSLGERGNFLAKNIQYF.

This clonotype has ten or more counts. The rearrangement links TRBV6-2 or TRBV6-3 to TRBJ2-5, with 8 bases that match TRBD2. This CDR3 has 14 residues. Germline assignment: CDR1 MNHEY and CDR2 SVGEGT. V lost 0 bases to trimming and J lost 6 bases; unmatched junction nucleotides: 3. CDR3 protein: CASSYSSGTQTQYF. Here the CDR3 DNA reads TGTGCCAGCAGTTACTCTAGCGGGACGCAGACCCAGTACTTC.

This clonotype was seen more than once but under ten times. V gene TRBV3-1 combines with J gene TRBJ1-2; D ambiguous. This CDR3 is 14 amino acids long. Trimming pared 2 bases from V and 2 bases from J, leaving 9 bases between. From germline, CDR1 is LGHDT and CDR2 YNNKEL (reference sequence). CDR3 in DNA: TGTGCCAGCAGCCAACTAGACATAAACTATGGCTACACCTTC. This gives the protein CASSQLDINYGYTF. The whole variable domain, filled in from reference TRBV3-1 and TRBJ1-2, reads DTAVSQTPKYLVTQMGNDKSIKCEQNLGHDTMYWYKQDSKKFLKIMFSYNNKELIINETVPNRFSPKSPDKAHLNLHINSLELGDSAVYFCASSQLDINYGYTFGSGTRLTVV.

The chain combines TRBV12-3 or TRBV12-4 with TRBJ1-4; no clear D gene. CDR3 length equals 12 residues. The V and J ends lost 6 bases and 5 bases respectively, with 7 bases between them. The DNA of the CDR3 is TGTGCCAGCAGAAATCTCAATGAAAAACTGTTTTTT. It translates to CASRNLNEKLFF.

This clonotype was found many times. The chain has TRBV12-3 or TRBV12-4 and TRBJ2-5; weak D call: TRBD2 (6 bases). Trimming took 0 bases from V and 4 from J, leaving 9 bases between them. The CDR3 has 14 amino acids. The CDR3 DNA sequence: TGTGCCAGCAGTTTAGCACTAGCTGGAGAGACCCAGTACTTC. It is translated as CASSLALAGETQYF.

This clonotype was counted only a few times. The chain uses TRBV6-1 and TRBJ2-6, with 8 bases identical to TRBD2. This CDR3 contains 19 residues. Germline-derived CDR1 and CDR2 are MNHNS and SASEGT. The ends lost 5 bases at V and 0 bases at J; junction bases unmatched: 12. The CDR3, as DNA: TGTGCCAGCAGTCCCCAGGCCGCTAGCGGGTTCTCTGGGGCCAACGTCCTGACTTTC. Encoded protein: CASSPQAASGFSGANVLTF.

V and J are TRBV5-1 and TRBJ1-4; D ambiguous. With 3 bases removed from V and 8 bases from J, the gap between germline ends came to 11 bases. CDR3 length: 13 amino acids. Germline-derived CDR1 and CDR2 are SGHRS and YFSETQ. CDR3: CASSSGVDEKLFF. In DNA, the CDR3 is TGCGCCAGCAGCTCCGGGGTCGACGAAAAACTGTTTTTT.

This sequence joins TRBV7-2 and TRBJ2-5; maybe TRBD1 (5 bases). V was cut by 4 bases and J by 0 bases, with 12 bases left in between. This CDR3 region has 15 residues. Germline loops: CDR1 SGHTA, CDR2 FQGNSA. CDR3 residues: CASSSDTMYQETQYF. As DNA, the CDR3 is TGTGCCAGCAGCTCGGACACAATGTACCAAGAGACCCAGTACTTC.

This clonotype showed up many times. V gene TRBV4-1 combines with J gene TRBJ2-7; no definite D call. CDR1 and CDR2 from the germline V gene are MGHRA and YSYEKL. V was trimmed by 1 base and J by 2 bases, leaving 9 bases between them. This CDR3 has 14 residues. The CDR3 region is CASSQGTAAYEQYF. The CDR3, as DNA: TGCGCCAGCAGCCAAGGGACGGCCGCCTACGAGCAGTACTTC.

This chain uses TRBV18 with TRBJ1-2; D gene uncertain. Trimming took off 8 bases at V and 9 bases at J, with 13 bases between the two ends. Per germline, CDR1 KGHSH and CDR2 LQKENI. The CDR3 extends over 11 amino acids. The CDR3 DNA follows: TGTGCCAGCACAAAAATTGGGAGCTACACCTTC. This translates into CASTKIGSYTF.

This clonotype was counted only a few times. In DNA, the CDR3 is TGTGCCAGCAGCTTTGAGGGACTAGCCACAGATACGCAGTATTTT. This gives the protein CASSFEGLATDTQYF. The rearrangement joins TRBV7-9 to TRBJ2-3, with 9 bases that match TRBD2. The trim removed 3 bases at V and 2 bases at J, leaving 3 bases unmatched. The CDR3 sequence is 15 residues long. Per germline, CDR1 SEHNR and CDR2 FQNEAQ (reference sequence).

This clonotype appeared many times. The chain carries TRBV7-2 and TRBJ2-3, with TRBD1 identical over 9 bases. This CDR3 has 16 residues. V shed 1 base and J 6 bases; nucleotides not matched to a gene: 8. Germline CDR1 reads SGHTA; CDR2 reads FQGNSA. In DNA form, the CDR3 reads TGTGCCAGCAGCTTAGAGGACAGGGGAGGGGTGGATACGCAGTATTTT. Protein product: CASSLEDRGGVDTQYF.

The chain is built from TRBV30 and TRBJ2-3; no clear D. Between the trimmed V and J ends, which lost 2 bases and 0 bases, there was a span of 9 bases. CDR1 is GTSNPN and CDR2 is SVGIG in the germline V gene (reference sequence). The CDR3 consists of 14 residues. CDR3 bases: TGTGCCTGGAGTAGGAGTCCTAGCACAGATACGCAGTATTTT. It encodes CAWSRSPSTDTQYF.